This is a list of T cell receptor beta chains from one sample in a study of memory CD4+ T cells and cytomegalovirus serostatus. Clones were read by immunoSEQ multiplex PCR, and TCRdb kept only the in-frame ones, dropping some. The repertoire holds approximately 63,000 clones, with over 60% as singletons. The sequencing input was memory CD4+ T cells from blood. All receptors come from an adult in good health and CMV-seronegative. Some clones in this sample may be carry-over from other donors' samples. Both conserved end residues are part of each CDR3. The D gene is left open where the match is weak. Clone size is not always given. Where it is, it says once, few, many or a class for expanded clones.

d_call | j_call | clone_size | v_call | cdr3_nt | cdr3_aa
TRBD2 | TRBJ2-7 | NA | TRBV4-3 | TGCGCCAGCAGCTCTCCGGCCGCTAGCGGGGGCCTCTCCTACGAGCAGTACTTC | CASSSPAASGGLSYEQYF
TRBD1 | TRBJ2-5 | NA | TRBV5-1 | TGCGCCAGCAGAGTAGGGGGCGCTAGCCTTCAAGAGACCCAGTACTTC | CASRVGGASLQETQYF
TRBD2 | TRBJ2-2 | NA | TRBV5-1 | TGCGCCAGCAGCTCGAGCGGGGGGGGATCCGGGGAGCTGTTTTTT | CASSSSGGGSGELFF
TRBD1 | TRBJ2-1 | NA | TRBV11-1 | TGTGCCAGCAGCATCCCAGGGGGCAATGAGCAGTTCTTC | CASSIPGGNEQFF
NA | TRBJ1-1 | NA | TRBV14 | TGTGCCAGCAGCCAAGGGGGCGCGCTGCAGGGTCTGAACACTGAAGCTTTCTTT | CASSQGGALQGLNTEAFF
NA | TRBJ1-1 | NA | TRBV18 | TGTGCCAGCTCACCACAGAGCACTGAAGCTTTCTTT | CASSPQSTEAFF
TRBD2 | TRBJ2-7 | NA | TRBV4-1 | TGCGCCAGCAGCCAAGAACTAGCGGGAGGCTACGAGCAGTACTTC | CASSQELAGGYEQYF
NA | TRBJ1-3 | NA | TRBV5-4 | TGTGCCAGCAGCTGGGGAGGGGACCGCTCTGGAAACACCATATATTTT | CASSWGGDRSGNTIYF
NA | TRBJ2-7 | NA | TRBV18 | TGTGCCAGCTCACCCAGCAGTGACTACGAGCAGTACTTC | CASSPSSDYEQYF
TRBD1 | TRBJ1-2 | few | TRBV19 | TGTGCCGGCTCCCGGGACCAGGGGGACGGCTACACCTTC | CAGSRDQGDGYTF
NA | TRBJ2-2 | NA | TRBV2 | TGTGCCAGCAATCAGCTTTCCACCACCGGGGAGCTGTTTTTT | CASNQLSTTGELFF
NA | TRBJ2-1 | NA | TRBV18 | TGTGCCAGCTCACCAGAGCAGTACAATGAGCAGTTCTTC | CASSPEQYNEQFF
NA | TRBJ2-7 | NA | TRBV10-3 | TGTGCCATCTCCTCCGGGACACGGAGCTACGAGCAGTACTTC | CAISSGTRSYEQYF
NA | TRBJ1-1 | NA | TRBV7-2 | TGTGCCAGCAGGTCCAGTATGAACACTGAAGCTTTCTTT | CASRSSMNTEAFF
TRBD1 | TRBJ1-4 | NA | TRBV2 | TGTGCCAGCAAGGGGACAGGGTATGAAAAACTGTTTTTT | CASKGTGYEKLFF
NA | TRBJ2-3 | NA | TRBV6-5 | TGTGCCAGCAGCCCCACAAACACAGATACGCAGTATTTT | CASSPTNTDTQYF
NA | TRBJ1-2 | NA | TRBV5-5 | TGTGCCAGCAGCTTGGGCCAGAAGGGCTACACCTTC | CASSLGQKGYTF